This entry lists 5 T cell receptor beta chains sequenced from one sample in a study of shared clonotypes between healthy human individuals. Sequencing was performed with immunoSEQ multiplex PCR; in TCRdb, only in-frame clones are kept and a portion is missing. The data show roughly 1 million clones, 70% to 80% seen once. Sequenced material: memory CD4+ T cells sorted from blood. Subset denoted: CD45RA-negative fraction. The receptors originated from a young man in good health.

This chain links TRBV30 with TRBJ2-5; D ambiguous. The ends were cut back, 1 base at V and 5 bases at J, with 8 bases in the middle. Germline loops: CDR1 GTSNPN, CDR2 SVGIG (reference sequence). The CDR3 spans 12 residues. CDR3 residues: CAWSAPRETQYF. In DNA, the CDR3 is TGTGCCTGGAGTGCACCTCGGGAGACCCAGTACTTC.

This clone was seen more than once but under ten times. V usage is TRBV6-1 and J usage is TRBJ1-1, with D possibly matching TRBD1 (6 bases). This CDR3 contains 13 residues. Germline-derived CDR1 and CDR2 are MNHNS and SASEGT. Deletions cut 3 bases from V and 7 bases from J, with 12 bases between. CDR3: CASSDRGRGEAFF. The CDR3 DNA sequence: TGTGCCAGCAGTGATCGGGGGCGTGGTGAAGCTTTCTTT.

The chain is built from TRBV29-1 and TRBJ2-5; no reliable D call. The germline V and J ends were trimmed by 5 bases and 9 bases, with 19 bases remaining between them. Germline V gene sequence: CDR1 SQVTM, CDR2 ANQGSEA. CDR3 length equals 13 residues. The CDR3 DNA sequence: TGCAGCGTTAGGCCCTTGGGTTTTGCGGCCCAGTACTTC. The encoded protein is CSVRPLGFAAQYF. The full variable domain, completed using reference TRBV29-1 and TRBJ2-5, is SAVISQKPSRDICQRGTSLTIQCQVDSQVTMMFWYRQQPGQSLTLIATANQGSEATYESGFVIDKFPISRPNLTFSTLTVSNMSPEDSSIYLCSVRPLGFAAQYFGPGTRLLVL.

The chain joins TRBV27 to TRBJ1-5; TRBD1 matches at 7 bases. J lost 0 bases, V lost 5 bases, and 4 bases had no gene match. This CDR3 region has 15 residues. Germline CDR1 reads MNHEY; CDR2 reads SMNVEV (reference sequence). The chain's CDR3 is CASSRDSLSNQPQHF. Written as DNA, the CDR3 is TGTGCCAGCAGTAGGGACAGCCTTAGCAATCAGCCCCAGCATTTT.

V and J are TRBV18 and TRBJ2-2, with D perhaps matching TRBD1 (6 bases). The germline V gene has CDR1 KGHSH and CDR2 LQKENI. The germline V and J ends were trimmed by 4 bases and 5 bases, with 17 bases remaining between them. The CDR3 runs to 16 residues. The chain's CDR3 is CASSLQGEAVTGELFF. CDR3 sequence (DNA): TGTGCCAGCTCACTACAGGGTGAAGCCGTAACCGGGGAGCTGTTTTTT.